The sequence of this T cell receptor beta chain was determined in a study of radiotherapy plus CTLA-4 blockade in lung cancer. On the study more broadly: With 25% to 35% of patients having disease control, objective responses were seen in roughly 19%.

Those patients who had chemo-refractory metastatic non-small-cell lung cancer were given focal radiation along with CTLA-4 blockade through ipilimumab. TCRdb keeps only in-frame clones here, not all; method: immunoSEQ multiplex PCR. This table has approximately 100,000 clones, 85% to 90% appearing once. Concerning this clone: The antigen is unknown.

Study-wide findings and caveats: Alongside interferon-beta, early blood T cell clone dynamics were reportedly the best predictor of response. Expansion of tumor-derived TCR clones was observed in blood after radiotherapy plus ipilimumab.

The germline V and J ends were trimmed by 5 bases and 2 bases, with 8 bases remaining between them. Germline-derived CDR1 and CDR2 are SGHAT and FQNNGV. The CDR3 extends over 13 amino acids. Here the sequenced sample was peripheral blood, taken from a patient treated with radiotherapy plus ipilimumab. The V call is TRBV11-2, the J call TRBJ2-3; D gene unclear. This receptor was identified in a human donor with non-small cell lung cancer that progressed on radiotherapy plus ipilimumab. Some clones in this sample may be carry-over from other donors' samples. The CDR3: CASSLFPTDTQYF. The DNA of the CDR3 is TGTGCCAGCAGCCTATTTCCCACAGATACGCAGTATTTT.